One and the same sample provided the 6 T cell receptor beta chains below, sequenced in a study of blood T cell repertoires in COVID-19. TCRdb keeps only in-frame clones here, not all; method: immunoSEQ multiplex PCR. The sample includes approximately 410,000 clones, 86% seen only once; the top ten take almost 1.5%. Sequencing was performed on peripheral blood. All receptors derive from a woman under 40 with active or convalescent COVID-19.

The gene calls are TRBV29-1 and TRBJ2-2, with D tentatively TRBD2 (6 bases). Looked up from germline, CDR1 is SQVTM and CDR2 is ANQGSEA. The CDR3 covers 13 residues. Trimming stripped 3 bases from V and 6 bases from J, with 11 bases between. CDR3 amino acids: CSVEAEGPGELFF. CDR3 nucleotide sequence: TGCAGCGTTGAGGCGGAGGGCCCCGGGGAGCTGTTTTTT.

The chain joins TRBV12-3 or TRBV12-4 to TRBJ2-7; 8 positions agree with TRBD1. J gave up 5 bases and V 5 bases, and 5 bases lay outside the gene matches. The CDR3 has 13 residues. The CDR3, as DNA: TGTGCCAGCAGTACGGGGACAGGACACGAGCAGTACTTC. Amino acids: CASSTGTGHEQYF.

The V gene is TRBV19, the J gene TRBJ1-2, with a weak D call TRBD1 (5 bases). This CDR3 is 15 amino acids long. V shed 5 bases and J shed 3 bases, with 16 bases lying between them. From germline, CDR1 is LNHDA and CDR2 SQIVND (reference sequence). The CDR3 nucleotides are TGTGCCAGTAGTCCGAAAGAGGCAGGGTACTATGGCTACACCTTC. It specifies CASSPKEAGYYGYTF.

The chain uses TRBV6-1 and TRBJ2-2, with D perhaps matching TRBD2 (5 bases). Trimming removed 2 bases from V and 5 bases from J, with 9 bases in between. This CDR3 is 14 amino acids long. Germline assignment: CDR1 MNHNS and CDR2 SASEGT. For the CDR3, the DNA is TGTGCCAGCAGTGAATGGAGAGGGACCGGGGAGCTGTTTTTT. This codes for CASSEWRGTGELFF.

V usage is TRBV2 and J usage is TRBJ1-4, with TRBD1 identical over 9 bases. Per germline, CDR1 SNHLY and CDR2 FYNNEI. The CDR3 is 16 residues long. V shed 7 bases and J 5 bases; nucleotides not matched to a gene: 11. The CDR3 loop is CASIPLGGQGNEKLFF. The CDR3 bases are TGTGCCAGCATCCCTCTTGGTGGACAGGGGAATGAAAAACTGTTTTTT. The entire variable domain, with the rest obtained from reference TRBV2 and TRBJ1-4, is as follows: EPEVTQTPSHQVTQMGQEVILRCVPISNHLYFYWYRQILGQKVEFLVSFYNNEISEKSEIFDDQFSVERPDGSNFTLKIRSTKLEDSAMYFCASIPLGGQGNEKLFFGSGTQLSVL.

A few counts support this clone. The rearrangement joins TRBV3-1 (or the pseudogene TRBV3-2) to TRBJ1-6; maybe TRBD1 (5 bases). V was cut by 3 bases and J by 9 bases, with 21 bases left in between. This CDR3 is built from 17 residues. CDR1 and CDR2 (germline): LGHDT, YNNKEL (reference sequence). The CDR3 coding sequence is TGTGCCAGCAGCCAGGTTTTTATACAGGTTTCGAGTTCACCCCTCCACTTT. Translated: CASSQVFIQVSSSPLHF.